This TCR beta chain was captured in a study of beta chain features in type 1 diabetes. Study results and limitations: Cells with high TCR expression could be over-represented when cDNA is sequenced. The study notes PCR might favor shorter templates equally in patients and controls. Patients with type 1 diabetes carried fewer insertions and had more deletions at their VDJ junctions. When Type 1 diabetes patients were examined, their TCRB CDR3s proved moderately but significantly shorter in all four CD4+ subsets. Patients showed naive, central memory and Treg TCRB repertoires that appeared more similar than those of healthy donors.

This CDR3 has 11 amino acids. Germline-derived CDR1 and CDR2 are SGHRS and YFSETQ. Trimming shortened V by 2 bases and J by 1 base, and 0 bases separated the two germline ends. This clone was counted at least ten times. Its specificity is not known. This sample also contains other DNA sequences that code for the same CDR3. Expressed TCRB transcripts got sequenced, as all isolated RNA was reverse transcribed. The protocol was immunoSEQ multiplex PCR, while the TCRdb copy is restricted to in-frame clones and leaves out a portion. The data contain under 300,000 clones, around 15% of them singletons. The chain carries TRBV5-1 and TRBJ2-5; D ambiguous. The sequenced sample consisted of naive CD4+ T cells from blood. The receptor was isolated from a man younger than 40 with type 1 diabetes. In DNA form, the CDR3 reads TGCGCCAGCAGCTTCCAAGAGACCCAGTACTTC. It encodes CASSFQETQYF.